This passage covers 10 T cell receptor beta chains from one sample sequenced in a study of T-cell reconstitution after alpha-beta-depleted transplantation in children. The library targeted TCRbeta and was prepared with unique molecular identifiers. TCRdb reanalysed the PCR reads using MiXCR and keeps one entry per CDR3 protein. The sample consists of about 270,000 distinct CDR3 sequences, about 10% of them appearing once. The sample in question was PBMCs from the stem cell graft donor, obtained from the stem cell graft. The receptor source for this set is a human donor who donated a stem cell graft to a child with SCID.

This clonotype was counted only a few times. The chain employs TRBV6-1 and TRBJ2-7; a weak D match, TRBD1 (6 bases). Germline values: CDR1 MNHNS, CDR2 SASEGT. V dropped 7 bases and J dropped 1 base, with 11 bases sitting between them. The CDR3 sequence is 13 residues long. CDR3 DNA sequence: TGTGCCAGCACACGGGACACTTCCTACGAGCAGTACTTC. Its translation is CASTRDTSYEQYF.

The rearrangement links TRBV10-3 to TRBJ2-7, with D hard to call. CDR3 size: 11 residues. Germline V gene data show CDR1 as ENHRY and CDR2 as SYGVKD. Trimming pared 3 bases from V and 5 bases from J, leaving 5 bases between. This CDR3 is CAISEGNEQYF. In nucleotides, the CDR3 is TGTGCCATCAGTGAAGGGAACGAGCAGTACTTC.

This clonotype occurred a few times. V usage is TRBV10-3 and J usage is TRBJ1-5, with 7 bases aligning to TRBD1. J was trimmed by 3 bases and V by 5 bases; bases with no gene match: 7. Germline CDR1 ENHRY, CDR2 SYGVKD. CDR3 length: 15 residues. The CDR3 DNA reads TGTGCCATCAGTCGAGGACAGGAACACAATCAGCCCCAGCATTTT. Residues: CAISRGQEHNQPQHF.

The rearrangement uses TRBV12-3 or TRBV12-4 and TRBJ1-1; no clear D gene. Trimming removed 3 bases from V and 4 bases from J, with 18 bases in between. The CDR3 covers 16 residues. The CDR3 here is CASSLRDRITGTEAFF. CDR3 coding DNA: TGTGCCAGCAGTTTGCGCGATCGCATAACGGGCACTGAAGCTTTCTTT.

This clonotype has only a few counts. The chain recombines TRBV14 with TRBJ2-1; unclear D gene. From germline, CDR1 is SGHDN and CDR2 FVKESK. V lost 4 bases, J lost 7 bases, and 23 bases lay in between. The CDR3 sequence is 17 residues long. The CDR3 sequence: CASSPLSAPPGRNEQFF. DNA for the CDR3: TGTGCCAGCAGCCCCCTATCCGCGCCCCCCGGTCGGAATGAGCAGTTCTTC.

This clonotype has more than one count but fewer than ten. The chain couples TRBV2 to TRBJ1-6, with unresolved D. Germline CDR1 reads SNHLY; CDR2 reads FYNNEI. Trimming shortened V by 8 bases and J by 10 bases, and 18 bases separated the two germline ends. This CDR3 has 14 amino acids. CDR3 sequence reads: CASQKEAVGSPLHF. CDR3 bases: TGTGCCAGCCAGAAAGAAGCCGTCGGGTCACCCCTCCACTTT. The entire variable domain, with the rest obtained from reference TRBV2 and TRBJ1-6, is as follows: EPEVTQTPSHQVTQMGQEVILRCVPISNHLYFYWYRQILGQKVEFLVSFYNNEISEKSEIFDDQFSVERPDGSNFTLKIRSTKLEDSAMYFCASQKEAVGSPLHFGNGTRLTVT.

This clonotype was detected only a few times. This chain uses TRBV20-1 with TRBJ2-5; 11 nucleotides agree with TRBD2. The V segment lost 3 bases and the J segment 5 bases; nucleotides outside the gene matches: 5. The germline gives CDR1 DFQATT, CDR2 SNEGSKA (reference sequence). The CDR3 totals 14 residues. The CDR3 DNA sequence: TGCAGTGCTAGGGACGGACTAGCGGGTGAGACCCAGTACTTC. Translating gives CSARDGLAGETQYF.

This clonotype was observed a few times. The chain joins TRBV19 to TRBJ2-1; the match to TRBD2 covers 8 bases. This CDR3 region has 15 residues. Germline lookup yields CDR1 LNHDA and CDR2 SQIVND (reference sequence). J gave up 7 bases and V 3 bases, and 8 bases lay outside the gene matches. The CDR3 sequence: CASSMGGGFRNEQFF. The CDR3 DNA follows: TGTGCCAGTAGTATGGGCGGGGGGTTTCGGAATGAGCAGTTCTTC. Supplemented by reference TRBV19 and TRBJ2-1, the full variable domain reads DGGITQSPKYLFRKEGQNVTLSCEQNLNHDAMYWYRQDPGQGLRLIYYSQIVNDFQKGDIAEGYSVSREKKESFPLTVTSAQKNPTAFYLCASSMGGGFRNEQFFGPGTRLTVL.

This chain's CDR3 is CASLAGLGEQYF. In DNA form, the CDR3 reads TGTGCCAGCCTTGCAGGGTTGGGCGAGCAGTACTTC. The rearrangement joins TRBV12-3 or TRBV12-4 to TRBJ2-7, with D possibly matching TRBD1 (5 bases). Trimming took off 8 bases at V and 6 bases at J, with 14 bases between the two ends. There are 12 residues in the CDR3.

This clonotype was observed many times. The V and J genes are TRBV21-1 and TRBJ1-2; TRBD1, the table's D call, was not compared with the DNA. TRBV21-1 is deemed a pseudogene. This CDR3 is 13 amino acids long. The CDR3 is CASRTGTAYGYTF. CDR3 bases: TGTGCCAGCAGAACCGGGACAGCCTATGGCTACACCTTC.